The T cell receptor beta chain under discussion was sequenced for a study of T cells in Graves' hyperthyroidism and ophthalmopathy. Study-level points and caveats: Ophthalmopathy, which appeared later, was predicted by the model a median around 6.9 months before onset. Stable hyperthyroidism was separated from ophthalmopathy by a model based on 13 V-J features. In the blood, most expanded thyroid clonotypes above 0.001 appeared as well.

This clonotype has at least ten counts. Its antigen remains unknown. Duration under 3 months, a NOSPECS grade of at least 4, and a Clinical Activity Score of at least 3 characterized the ophthalmopathy patients. This CDR3 is built from 13 residues. Trimming left V 4 bases short and J 8 bases short, with 11 bases between. The V gene's germline CDR1 is KGHSH and CDR2 LQKENI. Researchers amplified the TCR beta CDR3 regions from RNA transcripts. First-round RT-PCR targeting the TCR CDR3 was performed with the HTBI primer set. MiXCR, applied by TCRdb to the multiplex PCR reads, yields one record per CDR3 protein. The sample yields roughly 640,000 distinct CDR3 sequences, roughly a sixth seen once.

This chain uses TRBV18 with TRBJ1-4; D perhaps matches TRBD1 (6 bases). This TCR was sampled from a middle-aged woman with Graves' ophthalmopathy. The sample was blood. CDR3 bases: TGTGCCAGCTCACGGGGGCCTGGGGAAAAACTGTTTTTT. Translating gives CASSRGPGEKLFF. The complete variable domain, with remaining parts taken from reference TRBV18 and TRBJ1-4, reads NAGVMQNPRHLVRRRGQEARLRCSPMKGHSHVYWYRQLPEEGLKFMVYLQKENIIDESGMPKERFSAEFPKEGPSILRIQQVVRGDSAAYFCASSRGPGEKLFFGSGTQLSVL.